There are many counts of the clone carrying this TCR beta chain. The antigen is unknown. This sample was included in a study of early T cells in non-severe SARS-CoV-2 infection. Overall study context: The input, bulk RNA from unsorted whole blood, was sequenced, and chains were unpaired. Study conclusions and caveats: Lookups in VDJdb leaned toward anti-spike CD8 responses and missed private and CD4 specificities.

The germline CDR1 and CDR2 sequences are PRHDT and FYEKMQ (reference sequence). Trimming took 5 bases from V and 10 from J, leaving 15 bases between them. The CDR3 has 13 residues. Tagging with unique molecular identifiers was applied to individual cDNA molecules. TCRdb reprocessed the 5' RACE reads with MiXCR, giving one entry per CDR3 protein. The sample records 60,000 to 80,000 distinct CDR3 sequences, 12% being singletons. V gene TRBV13 combines with J gene TRBJ2-1, with D perhaps TRBD1 or TRBD2 (5 bases each). Sequencing was done on a sample of whole blood. The TCR sequence derives from an adult who was a healthcare worker with PCR-confirmed SARS-CoV-2 infection or an uninfected control (not recorded which). This CDR3 reads CASSPKRGREQFF. The CDR3 DNA reads as TGTGCCAGCAGCCCTAAACGGGGACGGGAGCAGTTCTTC. The full variable domain, completed using reference TRBV13 and TRBJ2-1, is AAGVIQSPRHLIKEKRETATLKCYPIPRHDTVYWYQQGPGQDPQFLISFYEKMQSDKGSIPDRFSAQQFSDYHSELNMSSLELGDSALYFCASSPKRGREQFFGPGTRLTVL.